This T cell receptor beta chain emerged from a study of T cells in tuberculosis. Some clones are missing from TCRdb's copy, which holds only in-frame ones; the method was immunoSEQ multiplex PCR. This table holds under 40,000 clones, around 94% found once. The V gene's germline CDR1 is SGHRS and CDR2 YFSETQ. The CDR3 totals 14 residues. Trimming at V came to 4 bases and at J to 5 bases, leaving 3 bases not matched to a gene. On this clone itself: No antigen is known for it.

Findings of the study overall: Classification accuracy was about 90% (AUROC over 0.85) with the GMM-specific repertoire. Smaller distances to GMM-specific TCRs suggested their expansion in active tuberculosis.

The chain employs TRBV5-1 and TRBJ1-4; 9 bases map to TRBD1. Sequences were obtained from PBMCs. This receptor was taken from a donor aged 10-35 years with latent tuberculosis or without tuberculosis infection. CDR3 coding DNA: TGCGCCAGCAGCGGGGGACAGGGAAATGAAAAACTGTTTTTT. Translating it yields CASSGGQGNEKLFF.